One sample yielded the 20 T cell receptor beta chains listed below, sequenced in a study of STAT5B mutations in CD4+ large granular lymphocyte leukemia. Generated by immunoSEQ multiplex PCR, the TCRdb table keeps only in-frame clones and is missing some. The sample shows some 23,000 clones, 74% of them seen only once. The sequenced sample consisted of CD4+ T cells from blood buffy coats. The receptors stem from a human donor in good health.

CDR3 nucleotides: TGTGCCAGCTCAGCTAATAGGGATTCACCCCTCCACTTT. This gives the protein CASSANRDSPLHF. The gene calls are TRBV18 and TRBJ1-6; the D is unclear. Trimming left V 5 bases short and J 8 bases short, with 10 bases between. CDR3 length equals 13 residues. Germline V gene data show CDR1 as KGHSH and CDR2 as LQKENI.

The rearrangement joins TRBV6-5 to TRBJ2-3; 9 bases align to TRBD2. Germline V CDR1 and CDR2: MNHEY, SVGAGI. V was pared by 5 bases and J by 4 bases, with 7 bases of the junction left unmatched. This CDR3 has 15 residues. The CDR3 region has the DNA TGTGCCAGCAGTAGGGGCGGGGGGGTTGCAGATACGCAGTATTTT. Protein product: CASSRGGGVADTQYF.

This chain connects TRBV5-1 to TRBJ1-1; the match to TRBD1 covers 10 bases. Germline lookup yields CDR1 SGHRS and CDR2 YFSETQ. Unmatched junction bases numbered 11, after V lost 5 bases and J lost 4 bases. This CDR3 contains 16 residues. For the CDR3, the DNA is TGCGCCAGCAGTCCGACGACAGGGGGCTCGGGCACTGAAGCTTTCTTT. It translates to CASSPTTGGSGTEAFF.

The chain combines TRBV27 with TRBJ1-1; 7 bases line up with TRBD1. The J segment lost 1 base and the V segment lost 6 bases, leaving 5 bases of the junction unmatched. Germline CDR1 is MNHEY and CDR2 is SMNVEV (reference sequence). The CDR3 spans 14 residues. As DNA, the CDR3 is TGTGCCAGCAGACCCCGACAGGGGAACACTGAAGCTTTCTTT. It encodes CASRPRQGNTEAFF.

This clone showed up just a few times. The chain employs TRBV7-9 and TRBJ1-1; D is possibly TRBD1 (6 bases). Germline CDR1 reads SEHNR; CDR2 reads FQNEAQ (reference sequence). The CDR3 loop spans 15 amino acids. Trimming cost V 0 bases and J 5 bases, with 13 bases left between them. CDR3 sequence: CASSLAPGVRTEAFF. In nucleotides, the CDR3 is TGTGCCAGCAGCTTAGCTCCAGGGGTTCGGACTGAAGCTTTCTTT.

This clone appeared a few times. The V call is TRBV5-6, the J call TRBJ1-1; D unclear. This CDR3 comprises 14 residues. Germline V gene data show CDR1 as SGHDT and CDR2 as YYEEEE. V lost 1 base, J lost 3 bases, and 10 bases lay in between. The CDR3 sequence: CASSLQVRDTEAFF. DNA for the CDR3: TGTGCCAGCAGCTTGCAGGTGAGGGACACTGAAGCTTTCTTT.

The chain couples TRBV4-2 to TRBJ1-1; D possibly corresponds to TRBD1 (6 bases). The CDR3 contains 17 residues. Germline V CDR1 and CDR2: LGHNA, YNFKEQ. Trimming removed 0 bases at V and 1 base at J, with 15 bases between. The CDR3 spells CASSQDWTGGGNTEAFF. The CDR3 nucleotides read TGTGCCAGCAGCCAAGATTGGACCGGAGGGGGGAACACTGAAGCTTTCTTT.

This clone was seen a few times. This CDR3 reads CASSRSRDTPPYEQYV. In DNA, the CDR3 is TGTGCCAGCAGCCGGAGCCGGGACACACCACCTTACGAGCAGTACGTC. This sequence joins TRBV7-2 and TRBJ2-7, with a possible D match to TRBD1 (6 bases). The length of the CDR3 is 16 residues. Germline V CDR1 and CDR2: SGHTA, FQGNSA. Trimming shortened V by 5 bases and J by 4 bases, and 21 bases separated the two germline ends.

The chain has TRBV14 and TRBJ1-5; the match to TRBD1 covers 7 bases. Germline V CDR1 and CDR2: SGHDN, FVKESK. With V trimmed by 4 bases and J by 0 bases, 21 bases remained unmatched. There are 21 residues in the CDR3. The CDR3 region is CASSRPVDRWGGIYSNQPQHF. The DNA of the CDR3 is TGTGCCAGCAGCCGACCCGTGGACAGGTGGGGGGGTATATATAGCAATCAGCCCCAGCATTTT. The full variable domain, completed using reference TRBV14 and TRBJ1-5, is EAGVTQFPSHSVIEKGQTVTLRCDPISGHDNLYWYRRVMGKEIKFLLHFVKESKQDESGMPNNRFLAERTGGTYSTLKVQPAELEDSGVYFCASSRPVDRWGGIYSNQPQHFGDGTRLSIL.

This chain joins TRBV29-1 and TRBJ2-1; perhaps TRBD2 as D (6 bases). V was trimmed by 6 bases and J by 3 bases, leaving 9 bases between them. Germline loops: CDR1 SQVTM, CDR2 ANQGSEA. The CDR3 loop spans 12 amino acids. The CDR3 sequence is CSVGTFYNEQFF. The CDR3, as DNA: TGCAGCGTAGGGACTTTCTACAATGAGCAGTTCTTC.

The chain joins TRBV5-1 to TRBJ2-2; 9 bases align to TRBD1. Germline CDR1 SGHRS, CDR2 YFSETQ. The CDR3 is 15 amino acids. Trimming cost V 2 bases and J 4 bases; bases outside gene matches: 3. The CDR3: CASSLGQGTTGELFF. The DNA of the CDR3 is TGCGCCAGCAGCTTAGGACAGGGGACCACCGGGGAGCTGTTTTTT.

This chain links TRBV6-6 with TRBJ2-1, with no clear D. Trimming removed 6 bases at V and 2 bases at J, with 8 bases between. Germline V lookup: CDR1 MNHNY, CDR2 SVGAGI (reference sequence). The length of the CDR3 is 13 residues. CDR3 in amino acids: CASRTPTYNEQFF. The CDR3 DNA reads as TGTGCCAGCAGAACACCTACCTACAATGAGCAGTTCTTC.

The chain carries TRBV9 and TRBJ1-1; D is perhaps TRBD1 (6 bases). The ends were cut back, 3 bases at V and 5 bases at J, with 17 bases in the middle. This CDR3 comprises 15 residues. Germline CDR1 SGDLS, CDR2 YYNGEE. CDR3 sequence (DNA): TGTGCCAGCAGCGCGTTGGACACGAGGGGGACTGAAGCTTTCTTT. It specifies CASSALDTRGTEAFF.

The chain has TRBV28 and TRBJ1-2; D not resolved. The V end lost 8 bases, the J end lost 2 bases, and 18 bases lay between the germline ends. CDR3 length: 15 residues. The V gene's germline CDR1 is MDHEN and CDR2 SYDVKM. The CDR3 loop is CASSSPGEGNYGYTF. For the CDR3, the DNA is TGTGCCAGCTCGTCCCCTGGGGAAGGGAACTATGGCTACACCTTC.

This chain links TRBV2 with TRBJ2-3; 7 bases are a match to TRBD1. The CDR3 has 16 residues. CDR1 is SNHLY, CDR2 FYNNEI, per germline. V was pared by 6 bases and J by 2 bases, with 11 bases of the junction left unmatched. The CDR3 is CASSFRGGQDTDTQYF. The CDR3 bases are TGTGCCAGCAGCTTCAGAGGGGGCCAGGACACAGATACGCAGTATTTT.

In its sample, this clone was seen a few times. The chain employs TRBV10-3 and TRBJ2-1; 10 bases map to TRBD2. With 6 bases clipped from V and 9 bases from J, the junction kept 8 bases outside the gene matches. The germline gives CDR1 ENHRY, CDR2 SYGVKD. This CDR3 comprises 14 residues. CDR3 region: CAIRSHSGGTEQFF. The CDR3 region has the DNA TGTGCCATCAGGTCTCATAGCGGGGGGACTGAGCAGTTCTTC.

This chain uses TRBV28 with TRBJ2-4, with 8 bases aligning to TRBD1. CDR3 size: 15 residues. CDR1 and CDR2 from the germline V gene are MDHEN and SYDVKM. V gave up 6 bases and J gave up 4 bases; unmatched junction bases: 8. The CDR3 DNA reads TGTGCCAGCAGCCCCGGGACAGGAGAAAAAAACATTCAGTACTTC. This gives the protein CASSPGTGEKNIQYF. Full variable domain (outside the CDR3, taken from reference TRBV28 and TRBJ2-4): DVKVTQSSRYLVKRTGEKVFLECVQDMDHENMFWYRQDPGLGLRLIYFSYDVKMKEKGDIPEGYSVSREKKERFSLILESASTNQTSMYLCASSPGTGEKNIQYFGAGTRLSVL.

V gene TRBV5-1 combines with J gene TRBJ2-1; D tentatively reads TRBD1 or TRBD2 (5 bases each). CDR1 and CDR2 (germline): SGHRS, YFSETQ. This CDR3 region has 14 residues. The germline V and J ends were trimmed by 3 bases and 9 bases, with 16 bases remaining between them. This CDR3 reads CASSSGTAQAEQFF. DNA of the CDR3: TGCGCCAGCAGCTCCGGGACCGCTCAGGCTGAGCAGTTCTTC.

The rearrangement joins TRBV5-8 to TRBJ1-4; D gene ambiguous. CDR3 length: 16 residues. The V gene lost 4 bases and the J gene lost 1 base, with 14 bases spanning the gap. Looked up from germline, CDR1 is SGHTS and CDR2 is YDEGEE. The CDR3 DNA sequence: TGTGCCAGCAGCCCCGGGCCAACCCGAACTAATGAAAAACTGTTTTTT. Its protein is CASSPGPTRTNEKLFF.

This clone was observed a few times. V gene TRBV5-1 combines with J gene TRBJ2-3, with 11 bases fitting TRBD2. CDR3 length: 17 residues. The ends lost 4 bases at V and 0 bases at J; junction bases unmatched: 7. Germline CDR1 and CDR2: SGHRS and YFSETQ. For the CDR3, the DNA is TGCGCCAGCAGCGTATATCTAGCGGGGGGAAGCACAGATACGCAGTATTTT. Its protein product is CASSVYLAGGSTDTQYF. Using reference TRBV5-1 and TRBJ2-3 for the parts outside the CDR3, the full variable domain is KAGVTQTPRYLIKTRGQQVTLSCSPISGHRSVSWYQQTPGQGLQFLFEYFSETQRNKGNFPGRFSGRQFSNSRSEMNVSTLELGDSALYLCASSVYLAGGSTDTQYFGPGTRLTVL.